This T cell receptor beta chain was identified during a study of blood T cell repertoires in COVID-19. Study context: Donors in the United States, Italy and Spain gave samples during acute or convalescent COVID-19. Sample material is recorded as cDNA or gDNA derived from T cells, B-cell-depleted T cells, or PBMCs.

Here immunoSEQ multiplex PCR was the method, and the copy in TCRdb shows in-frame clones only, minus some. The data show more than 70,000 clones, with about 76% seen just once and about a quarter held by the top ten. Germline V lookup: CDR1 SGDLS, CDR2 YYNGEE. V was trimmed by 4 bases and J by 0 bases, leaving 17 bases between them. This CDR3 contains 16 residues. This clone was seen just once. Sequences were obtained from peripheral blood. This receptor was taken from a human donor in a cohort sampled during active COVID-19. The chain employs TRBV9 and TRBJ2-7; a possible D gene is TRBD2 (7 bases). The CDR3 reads CASSQEGGLSSYEQYF. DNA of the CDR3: TGTGCCAGCAGCCAAGAGGGGGGGTTGAGCTCCTACGAGCAGTACTTC.